This TCR beta chain was obtained from a study of blood T cell repertoires in COVID-19. Study-level information: Collection of acute and convalescent COVID-19 samples took place in the United States, Italy and Spain.

There are 13 residues in the CDR3. Trimming took 3 bases from V and 9 from J, leaving 12 bases between them. Only in-frame clones appear in the TCRdb table, and some are missing; sequencing was by immunoSEQ multiplex PCR. This table holds more than 150,000 clones, around 80% found once. The chain links TRBV12-3 or TRBV12-4 to TRBJ2-1; D may be TRBD1 (7 bases). Sequencing was carried out using peripheral blood. The origin of this receptor is a human donor in a cohort sampled during active COVID-19. This chain's CDR3 is CASSFGRGVEQFF. DNA for the CDR3: TGTGCCAGCAGTTTTGGCAGGGGGGTTGAGCAGTTCTTC.